These T cell receptor beta chains were read from a single sample in a study of Ad26.COV2.S vaccination and SARS-CoV-2 variants. Sequencing used immunoSEQ multiplex PCR; TCRdb keeps in-frame clones, though not all of them. The data contain 200,000 to 250,000 clones, 88% of them singletons. The starting material was peripheral blood, obtained in a trial of Ad26.COV2.S vaccine versus placebo. These receptors originate from a person aged 18-65 years who received the Ad26.COV2.S COVID-19 vaccine or a placebo. The CDR3 runs from the conserved cysteine through the conserved F or W. The D gene is left open where the match is weak. Some rows mark clone size as missing; the rest say once, few, many or name a class of expanded clone.

TRBJ2-7 | . | TRBV6-1 | TRBD1 | TGTGCCAGCAGTGAATCGACAGGGTCGATCTACGAGCAGTACTTC | CASSESTGSIYEQYF
TRBJ1-5 | . | TRBV7-9 | TRBD1 | TGTGCCAGCAGCCGGACAGGGGCCGCGGGCAATCAGCCCCAGCATTTT | CASSRTGAAGNQPQHF
TRBJ1-4 | . | TRBV21-1 | . | TGTGCCAGCGACAAGTGCCAGGTTCCTAATGAAAAACTGTTTTTT | CASDKCQVPNEKLFF
TRBJ1-1 | . | TRBV7-2 | . | TGTGCCAGCAGCTTAGTATCCGGATATAACACTGAAGCTTTCTTT | CASSLVSGYNTEAFF
TRBJ2-5 | once | TRBV18 | TRBD2 | TGTGCCAGCTCACTCGCCGGGGGGGCCAGGGAGACCCAGTACTTC | CASSLAGGARETQYF
TRBJ2-7 | . | TRBV9 | . | TGTGCCAGCAGCGTAGCCCCTTCCTACGAGCAGTACTTC | CASSVAPSYEQYF
TRBJ1-1 | . | TRBV7-3 | . | TGTGCCAGCAGCCCCGGGGGTAACACTGAAGCTTTCTTT | CASSPGGNTEAFF
TRBJ1-4 | . | TRBV27 | . | TGTGCCAGCAGGAGGACACCAACTAATGAAAAACTGTTTTTT | CASRRTPTNEKLFF
TRBJ2-1 | . | TRBV19 | . | TGTGCCAGTAGTATACTAGCAGTGGGCGATGAGCAGTTCTTC | CASSILAVGDEQFF
TRBJ2-1 | . | TRBV7-2 | . | TGTGCCAGCAGCTTAGAAGGGGCCAGCTCCTACAATGAGCAGTTCTTC | CASSLEGASSYNEQFF
TRBJ1-5 | . | TRBV7-2 | TRBD1 | TGTGCCAGCAGCCCCGGGACAGGGGTCAGCAATCAGCCCCAGCATTTT | CASSPGTGVSNQPQHF
TRBJ1-1 | . | TRBV24-1 | . | TGTGCCACCAGTGACCTAGGGTCGAAAGGAGCTTTCTTT | CATSDLGSKGAFF
TRBJ2-5 | . | TRBV2 | . | TGTGCCAGCAGGTGGGGCGGGACGGAGACCCAGTACTTC | CASRWGGTETQYF
TRBJ1-5 | . | TRBV18 | . | TGTGCCAGCTCACCGGGCAGCTTTAATAGCAATCAGCCCCAGCATTTT | CASSPGSFNSNQPQHF
TRBJ1-6 | . | TRBV12-3/TRBV12-4 | . | TGTGCCAGCAGGAGGGAAAAATCACCCCTCCACTTT | CASRREKSPLHF
TRBJ1-5 | . | TRBV30 | TRBD1 | TGTGCCTGGAGTGGGGACAGGAACAATCAGCCCCAGCATTTT | CAWSGDRNNQPQHF
TRBJ1-4 | . | TRBV6-5 | TRBD1 | TGTGCCAGCAGTAAGGGGAGGGGGCATGAAAAACTGTTTTTT | CASSKGRGHEKLFF
TRBJ2-5 | . | TRBV5-1 | . | TGCGCCAGCAGCTTGACCGGTACCCAAGAGACCCAGTACTTC | CASSLTGTQETQYF
TRBJ2-1 | . | TRBV12-3/TRBV12-4 | . | TGTGCCAGCAGCTCAGACTACAATGAGCAGTTCTTC | CASSSDYNEQFF
TRBJ2-1 | . | TRBV5-4 | TRBD2 | TGTGCCAGCAGCTTGGGACTAGCGGGGGGCTTTTACAATGAGCAGTTCTTC | CASSLGLAGGFYNEQFF
TRBJ1-5 | many | TRBV4-1 | . | TGCGCCAGCAGCCAAGAAGGAGCGGGGGTTAGCAATCAGCCCCAGCATTTT | CASSQEGAGVSNQPQHF
TRBJ1-2 | . | TRBV7-9 | . | TGTGCCAGCAGCAGATCAGGGAATTCCGGCTACACCTTC | CASSRSGNSGYTF
TRBJ2-1 | . | TRBV4-3 | TRBD2 | TGCGCCAGCAGCCAAGGATTAGCGGGAGGCCTAGACAATGAGCAGTTCTTC | CASSQGLAGGLDNEQFF
TRBJ1-6 | . | TRBV6-5 | . | TGTGCCAGCAGCTACTCGCGGGTAGCTAATTCACCCCTCCACTTT | CASSYSRVANSPLHF
TRBJ1-6 | once | TRBV27 | . | TGTGCCAGCAGTTTATGGGGGGAGGATAATTCACCCCTCCACTTT | CASSLWGEDNSPLHF
TRBJ2-7 | . | TRBV18 | . | TGTGCCAGCTCTCCAGGCAAGAGACCCTACGAGCAGTACTTC | CASSPGKRPYEQYF
TRBJ2-3 | . | TRBV18 | . | TGTGCCAGCTCACCAAGGGTCACTAAGGCAGATACGCAGTATTTT | CASSPRVTKADTQYF
TRBJ1-2 | few | TRBV6-6 | . | TGTGCCAGCAGTTGGGGACCCCACGGGGACGGTGGCTACACCTTC | CASSWGPHGDGGYTF
TRBJ2-3 | . | TRBV7-2 | . | TGTGCCAGCAGCTCGGCGGGCAGGAGCACAGATACGCAGTATTTT | CASSSAGRSTDTQYF
TRBJ1-5 | . | TRBV19 | . | TGTGCCAGTAGTATATTCAGCGGACAGAGGGTCTGGTACCAGCATTTT | CASSIFSGQRVWYQHF
TRBJ2-5 | . | TRBV7-8 | TRBD1 | TGTGCCAGCAGCTTTAGGCGGACAGGGATCGGGGAGACCCAGTACTTC | CASSFRRTGIGETQYF
TRBJ1-3 | . | TRBV3-1/TRBV3-2 | . | TGTGCCAGCAGCCAAGACAGGGGAAACACCATATATTTT | CASSQDRGNTIYF
TRBJ2-7 | . | TRBV5-6 | . | TGTGCCAGCAGCTTGCTTGCGGGCGAAGTCTACGAGCAGTACTTC | CASSLLAGEVYEQYF
TRBJ1-6 | . | TRBV10-3 | . | TGTGCCATCAGTGAGTCGGGGTATAGGGTAGGAAATTCACCCCTCCACTTT | CAISESGYRVGNSPLHF
TRBJ2-7 | . | TRBV18 | TRBD2 | TGTGCCAGCTCACCACCGGTCTCTCTAGCGGGAGCACGGGAGCAGTACTTC | CASSPPVSLAGAREQYF